The 18 T cell receptor beta chains presented below share a single source sample, sequenced in a study of PD-1 blockade in classical Hodgkin lymphoma. The time point denotes: cycle 4 day 1 (C4D1), after about 6 weeks of nivolumab. Exposure to brentuximab vedotin varied, and each patient had relapsed following autologous stem cell transplantation. Generated by immunoSEQ multiplex PCR, the TCRdb table keeps only in-frame clones and is missing some. The repertoire has about 41,000 clones, 60% to 80% of them found once; the top ten carry under 3%. Sequences were derived from peripheral blood mononuclear cells (PBMCs), sampled before the fourth cycle of nivolumab. These receptors were collected from a human donor with classical Hodgkin lymphoma.

The rearrangement links TRBV4-3 to TRBJ2-7; TRBD1 matches at 7 bases. Germline CDR1 reads LGHNA; CDR2 reads YSLEER. The J segment lost 6 bases and the V segment lost 0 bases, leaving 11 bases of the junction unmatched. The CDR3 totals 16 residues. CDR3 residues: CASSQERQGFSVEQYF. The CDR3 region has the DNA TGCGCCAGCAGCCAAGAGCGACAGGGTTTTTCTGTCGAGCAGTACTTC.

V is TRBV7-9 and J is TRBJ1-6; maybe TRBD1 (6 bases). Germline values: CDR1 SEHNR, CDR2 FQNEAQ (reference sequence). Trimming cost V 5 bases and J 9 bases, with 14 bases left between them. The CDR3 is made up of 14 amino acids. The CDR3 is CASSIQGGGSPLHF. The CDR3 DNA follows: TGTGCCAGCAGCATCCAGGGAGGGGGTTCACCCCTCCACTTT.

This chain links TRBV10-3 with TRBJ1-6, with 8 nucleotides matching TRBD1. V was clipped by 4 bases and J by 9 bases; unmatched bases: 5. This CDR3 contains 14 residues. The germline gives CDR1 ENHRY, CDR2 SYGVKD. The CDR3 protein is CAISAEQGGSPLHF. The CDR3, as DNA: TGTGCCATCAGTGCGGAACAGGGGGGTTCACCCCTCCACTTT.

The chain joins TRBV28 to TRBJ2-7; 7 bases match TRBD2. The junction had 5 bases not matched to a gene; V was cut back by 2 bases and J by 1 base. In germline, CDR1 is MDHEN, CDR2 SYDVKM. CDR3 length: 15 residues. The CDR3 DNA is TGTGCCAGCAGTTTAGTCTGGGGGGGGTCCTACGAGCAGTACTTC. Its translation is CASSLVWGGSYEQYF.

The chain is built from TRBV10-3 and TRBJ2-7, with D possibly matching TRBD1 (5 bases). Per germline, CDR1 ENHRY and CDR2 SYGVKD. This CDR3 is 13 amino acids long. The V and J ends lost 5 bases and 6 bases respectively, with 14 bases between them. CDR3: CAISPDSLGEQYF. The CDR3 DNA follows: TGTGCCATCAGTCCTGACAGTTTAGGCGAGCAGTACTTC.

This clone counts as medium-sized. The chain combines TRBV29-1 with TRBJ2-5; D gene unclear. Between the trimmed V and J ends, which lost 5 bases and 5 bases, there was a span of 9 bases. Germline loops: CDR1 SQVTM, CDR2 ANQGSEA. The CDR3 loop spans 11 amino acids. The CDR3 coding sequence is TGCAGCGTTCGAACTTGGGAGACCCAGTACTTC. The encoded protein is CSVRTWETQYF.

This chain uses TRBV11-2 with TRBJ2-1; D is unclear. V gave up 4 bases and J gave up 6 bases, with 10 bases separating them. The CDR3 sequence is 13 residues long. Looked up from germline, CDR1 is SGHAT and CDR2 is FQNNGV. DNA of the CDR3: TGTGCCAGCAGCTCCGGGCCTGGCAATGAGCAGTTCTTC. Amino acids: CASSSGPGNEQFF.

The chain couples TRBV6-1 to TRBJ1-1; 7 nucleotides align to TRBD1. V was pared by 4 bases and J by 1 base, with 6 bases of the junction left unmatched. Per germline, CDR1 MNHNS and CDR2 SASEGT. The CDR3 extends over 15 amino acids. This CDR3 is CASSVHRGRNTEAFF. Here the CDR3 DNA reads TGTGCCAGCAGTGTCCACAGGGGCAGGAACACTGAAGCTTTCTTT.

The chain has TRBV5-1 and TRBJ1-6, with TRBD1 identical over 7 bases. This CDR3 region has 15 residues. J lost 9 bases, V lost 4 bases, and 10 bases had no gene match. CDR1 SGHRS and CDR2 YFSETQ come from the germline V gene. For the CDR3, the DNA is TGCGCCAGCAGCCAGGACAGGCCCCTGGGTTCACCCCTCCACTTT. It is translated as CASSQDRPLGSPLHF.

CDR3 sequence (DNA): TGTGCCAGCAGTCCTCCGGGGAGGGGCCAGTACTTC. It encodes CASSPPGRGQYF. The rearrangement links TRBV28 to TRBJ2-5, with 7 nucleotides matching TRBD2. CDR1 and CDR2 (germline): MDHEN, SYDVKM. This CDR3 is 12 amino acids long. V dropped 5 bases and J dropped 10; count of bases not matched to a gene: 7. Combining the CDR3 with reference TRBV28 and TRBJ2-5 gives the whole variable domain DVKVTQSSRYLVKRTGEKVFLECVQDMDHENMFWYRQDPGLGLRLIYFSYDVKMKEKGDIPEGYSVSREKKERFSLILESASTNQTSMYLCASSPPGRGQYFGPGTRLLVL.

Only a few counts were recorded for this clone. This chain uses TRBV7-2 with TRBJ1-1; D is unclear. Trimming removed 3 bases from V and 7 bases from J, with 15 bases in between. Germline CDR1 reads SGHTA; CDR2 reads FQGNSA. The CDR3 is 14 amino acids. The CDR3 loop reads CASSFRNGPNEAFF. CDR3 nucleotides: TGTGCCAGCAGCTTTAGGAACGGACCAAATGAAGCTTTCTTT.

V is TRBV11-3 and J is TRBJ1-1, with 12 nucleotides matching TRBD1. The CDR3 has 16 amino acids. From germline, CDR1 is SGHNT and CDR2 YENEEA. Trimming at V came to 5 bases and at J to 4 bases, leaving 8 bases not matched to a gene. Here the CDR3 reads CASSPAGTGGITEAFF. The CDR3 DNA reads TGTGCCAGCAGCCCAGCCGGGACAGGGGGCATCACTGAAGCTTTCTTT. The full variable domain, rest sourced from reference TRBV11-3 and TRBJ1-1, is EAGVVQSPRYKIIEKKQPVAFWCNPISGHNTLYWYLQNLGQGPELLIRYENEEAVDDSQLPKDRFSAERLKGVDSTLKIQPAELGDSAVYLCASSPAGTGGITEAFFGQGTRLTVV.

The V call is TRBV28, the J call TRBJ1-1; D gene unclear. The length of the CDR3 is 14 residues. In germline, CDR1 is MDHEN, CDR2 SYDVKM. V was clipped by 0 bases and J by 0 bases, with 5 bases between them. The CDR3 coding sequence is TGTGCCAGCAGTTTATGGTCGGTGAACACTGAAGCTTTCTTT. It encodes CASSLWSVNTEAFF.

V usage is TRBV11-2 and J usage is TRBJ2-7, with no clear D. V lost 4 bases to trimming and J lost 0 bases, with 4 bases between them. Germline CDR1 reads SGHAT; CDR2 reads FQNNGV. CDR3 length: 12 amino acids. In nucleotides, the CDR3 is TGTGCCAGCAGCTCTAGCTCCTACGAGCAGTACTTC. Its translation is CASSSSSYEQYF.

J is TRBJ2-1 and V is TRBV6-5; 12 nucleotides line up with TRBD2. Germline values: CDR1 MNHEY, CDR2 SVGAGI. V shed 1 base and J 5 bases; nucleotides not matched to a gene: 3. The CDR3 length is 16 residues. Here the CDR3 DNA reads TGTGCCAGCAGTTACTTGGCTAGCGGGGGGGACAATGAGCAGTTCTTC. Its translation is CASSYLASGGDNEQFF.

The genes are TRBV25-1 and TRBJ1-1; D remains unclear. V was clipped by 11 bases and J by 3 bases, with 13 bases between them. The germline V gene encodes CDR1 MGHDK and CDR2 SYGVNS. This CDR3 has 12 residues. CDR3 DNA: TGTGCCGTCGGTGCGGGATACACTGAAGCTTTCTTT. Amino acids: CAVGAGYTEAFF.

The CDR3: CASSLNRGRAGEQFF. The CDR3 coding sequence is TGTGCCAGCAGCCTAAACAGGGGGCGGGCGGGTGAGCAGTTCTTC. The V gene is TRBV11-1, the J gene TRBJ2-1, with 9 bases matching TRBD1. The CDR3 runs to 15 residues. Trimming removed 5 bases from V and 9 bases from J; junction bases left unmatched: 11. Germline-derived CDR1 and CDR2 are SGHAT and FQDESV (reference sequence).

The chain uses TRBV5-3 and TRBJ1-2; 7 nucleotides match TRBD1. TRBV5-3 is filed as an ORF, its function uncertain. The CDR3 loop spans 14 amino acids. V shed 0 bases and J 6 bases; nucleotides not matched to a gene: 5. CDR3 amino acids: CARSLGDRDDGYTF. Written as DNA, the CDR3 is TGTGCCAGAAGCTTGGGAGACAGGGACGATGGCTACACCTTC.